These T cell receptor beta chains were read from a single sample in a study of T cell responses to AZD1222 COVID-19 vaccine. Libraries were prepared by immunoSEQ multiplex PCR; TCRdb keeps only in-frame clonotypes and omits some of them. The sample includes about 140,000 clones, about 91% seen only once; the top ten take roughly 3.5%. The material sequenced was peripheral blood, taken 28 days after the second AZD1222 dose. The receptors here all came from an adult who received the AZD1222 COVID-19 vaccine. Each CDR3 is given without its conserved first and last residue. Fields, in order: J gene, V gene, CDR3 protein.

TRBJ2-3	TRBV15	ATSSPGLAGADTQY
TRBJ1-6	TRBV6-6	ASSYSSDLPLH
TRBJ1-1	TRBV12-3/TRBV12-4	ASSVSGGHEAF
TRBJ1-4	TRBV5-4	ASSPQGAGNEKLF
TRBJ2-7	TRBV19	ASSIQGTPLGEQY
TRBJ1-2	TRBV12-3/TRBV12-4	ASSSGGSKSYT
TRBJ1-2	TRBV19	ASSIDQGRNYGYT
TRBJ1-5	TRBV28	ASSTPKRLCH
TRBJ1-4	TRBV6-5	ASRRNRDRGGKLF
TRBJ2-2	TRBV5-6	ASSFPGTGVGELF
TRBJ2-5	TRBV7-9	ASSSARSIGETQY
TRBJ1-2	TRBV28	ASSSGSYYYGYT
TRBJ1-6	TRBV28	ASRQLGGNYNSPLH
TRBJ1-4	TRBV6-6	ASSYRVGEKLF
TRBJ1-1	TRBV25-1	ASSPHRGNTEAF
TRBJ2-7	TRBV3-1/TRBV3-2	ASSQDEGRGVYEQY
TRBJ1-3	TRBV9	ASSGSGNTIY
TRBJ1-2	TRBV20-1	SAWTYAGYT
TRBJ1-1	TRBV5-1	ASSSDSSGGSTEAF
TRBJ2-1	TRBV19	ASSPDRGHYNEQF
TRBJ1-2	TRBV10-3	AIVGGTNYGYT
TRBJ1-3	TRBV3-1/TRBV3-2	ASSPGPLKGNTIY
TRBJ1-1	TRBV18	ASSPPQVLNTEAF
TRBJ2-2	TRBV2	ASSEHGTRTGELF
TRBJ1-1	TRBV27	ASSLGGALVTEAF
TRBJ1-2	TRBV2	AQEGNGYT
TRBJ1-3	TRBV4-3	ASSQEWSSGNTIY
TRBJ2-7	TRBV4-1	ASSQGEGEQY
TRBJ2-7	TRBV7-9	ASSPGQSSYEQY
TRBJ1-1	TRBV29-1	SAGTGGNTEAF
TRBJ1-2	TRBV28	ASRTQGSSLYGYT
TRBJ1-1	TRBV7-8	ASSPRDRLNTEAF
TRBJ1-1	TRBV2	ASIRRSAAEAF
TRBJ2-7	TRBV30	AWRVAEPYEQY
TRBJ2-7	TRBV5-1	ASSLMGAQAQEQY
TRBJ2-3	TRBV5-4	ASSWAPGEGADTQY
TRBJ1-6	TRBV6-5	ASSSVPSSYNSPLH
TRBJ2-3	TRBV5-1	ASRVRATDTQY
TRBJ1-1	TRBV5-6	ASSPIGATVPF
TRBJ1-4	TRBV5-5	ASSLITGTNEKLF
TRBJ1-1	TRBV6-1	ASSPAGLTPEAF
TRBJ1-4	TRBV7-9	ASSSTSTGEKLF
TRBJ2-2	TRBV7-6	ASSLALNTGELF
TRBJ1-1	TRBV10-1	ASSEKTGIGTEAF
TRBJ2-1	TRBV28	ASSLGGIDEQF
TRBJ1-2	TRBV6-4	ASSPQGGDYGYT
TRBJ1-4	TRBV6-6	ASRPGTATNEKLF
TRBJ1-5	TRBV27	ASRSTLNQPQH
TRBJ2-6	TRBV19	ASSIRFREASGANVLT
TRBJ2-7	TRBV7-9	ASSPPRGAQRNNPLS
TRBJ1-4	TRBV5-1	ASSLFRWQLATNEKLF
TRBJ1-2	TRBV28	ASTFGPRPYT
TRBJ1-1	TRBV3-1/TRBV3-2	ASSPAGQTNTEAF
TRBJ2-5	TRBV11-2	ASSSPNGLLQETQY